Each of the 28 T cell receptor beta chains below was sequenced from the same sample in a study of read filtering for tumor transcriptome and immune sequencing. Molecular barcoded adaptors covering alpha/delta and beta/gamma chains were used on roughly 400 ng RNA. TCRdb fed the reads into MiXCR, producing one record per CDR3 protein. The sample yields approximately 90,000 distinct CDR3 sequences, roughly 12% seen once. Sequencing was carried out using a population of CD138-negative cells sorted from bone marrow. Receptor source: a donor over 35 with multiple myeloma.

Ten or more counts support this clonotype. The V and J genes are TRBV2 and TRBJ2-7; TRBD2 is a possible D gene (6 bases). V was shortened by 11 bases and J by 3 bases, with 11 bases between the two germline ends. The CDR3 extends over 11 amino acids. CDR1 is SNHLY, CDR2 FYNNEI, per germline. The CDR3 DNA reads TGTGCCGCGGGGCGGGGCTACGAGCAGTACTTC. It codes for CAAGRGYEQYF.

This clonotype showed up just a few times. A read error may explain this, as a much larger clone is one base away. The CDR3 nucleotides are TGTGCCAGCAGTGGGGAGCGGGTGGAGACCCAGTACTTC. This translates into CASSGERVETQYF. J is TRBJ2-5 and V is TRBV12-3 or TRBV12-4; perhaps TRBD2 as D (6 bases). The CDR3 has 13 amino acids. Trimming took 5 bases from V and 5 from J, leaving 12 bases between them.

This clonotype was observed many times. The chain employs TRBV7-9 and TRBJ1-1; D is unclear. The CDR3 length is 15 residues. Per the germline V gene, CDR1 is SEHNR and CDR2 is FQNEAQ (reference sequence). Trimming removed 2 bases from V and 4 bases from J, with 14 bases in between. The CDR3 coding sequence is TGTGCCAGCAGCTTATGGTCCCCCTCGCGCACTGAAGCTTTCTTT. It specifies CASSLWSPSRTEAFF.

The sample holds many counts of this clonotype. Here the CDR3 reads CASTRGTEAFF. Written as DNA, the CDR3 is TGTGCCAGCACCAGGGGGACTGAAGCTTTCTTT. V is TRBV28 and J is TRBJ1-1, with 7 bases aligning to TRBD1. In germline, CDR1 is MDHEN, CDR2 SYDVKM. The ends lost 7 bases at V and 5 bases at J; junction bases unmatched: 1. This CDR3 has 11 residues.

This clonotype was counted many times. DNA of the CDR3: TGCGCCAGCAGCCCCGGCGTAGGTAACTACGAGCAGTACTTC. Residues: CASSPGVGNYEQYF. This chain joins TRBV5-1 and TRBJ2-7, with D hard to call. The CDR3 spans 14 residues. The germline V and J ends were trimmed by 4 bases and 3 bases, with 14 bases remaining between them. Germline values: CDR1 SGHRS, CDR2 YFSETQ.

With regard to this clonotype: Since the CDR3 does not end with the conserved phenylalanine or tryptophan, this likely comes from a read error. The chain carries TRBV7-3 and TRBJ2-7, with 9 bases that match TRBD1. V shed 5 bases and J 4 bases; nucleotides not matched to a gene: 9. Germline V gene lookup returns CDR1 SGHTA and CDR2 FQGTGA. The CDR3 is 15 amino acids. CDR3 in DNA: TGTGCCAGCAGCCAAGTGGGGACAGGGAGGTACGAGCAGTACCTC. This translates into CASSQVGTGRYEQYL.

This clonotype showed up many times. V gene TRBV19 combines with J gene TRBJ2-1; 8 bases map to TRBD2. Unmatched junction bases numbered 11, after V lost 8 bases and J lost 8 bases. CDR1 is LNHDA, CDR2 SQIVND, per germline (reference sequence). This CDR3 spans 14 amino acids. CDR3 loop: CASGLGLAPHEQFF. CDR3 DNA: TGTGCCAGTGGTCTCGGACTAGCTCCCCATGAGCAGTTCTTC.

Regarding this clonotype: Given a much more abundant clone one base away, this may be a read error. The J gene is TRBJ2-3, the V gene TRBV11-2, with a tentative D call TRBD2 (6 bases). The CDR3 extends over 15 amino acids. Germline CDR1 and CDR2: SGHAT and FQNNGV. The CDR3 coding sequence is TGTGCCTGCAGCTCCACTAGCTCGGAAGTCGATACGCAGTATTTT. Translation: CACSSTSSEVDTQYF.

In DNA, the CDR3 is TGCGCCAGCAGCCTTTCTGGGGATACAACTAATGAAAAACTGTTTTTT. It yields the protein CASSLSGDTTNEKLFF. This chain links TRBV5-1 with TRBJ1-4; D not resolved. Germline V lookup: CDR1 SGHRS, CDR2 YFSETQ. Trimming left V 4 bases short and J 0 bases short, with 13 bases between. The CDR3 runs 16 residues. Filled out from reference TRBV5-1 and TRBJ1-4, the complete variable domain reads KAGVTQTPRYLIKTRGQQVTLSCSPISGHRSVSWYQQTPGQGLQFLFEYFSETQRNKGNFPGRFSGRQFSNSRSEMNVSTLELGDSALYLCASSLSGDTTNEKLFFGSGTQLSVL.

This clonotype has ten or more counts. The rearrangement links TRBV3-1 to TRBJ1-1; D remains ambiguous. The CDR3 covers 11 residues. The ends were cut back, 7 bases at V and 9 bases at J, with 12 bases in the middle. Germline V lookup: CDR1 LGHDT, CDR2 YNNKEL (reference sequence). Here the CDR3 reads CASTQASKAFF. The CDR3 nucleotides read TGTGCCAGCACCCAGGCTTCCAAAGCTTTCTTT.

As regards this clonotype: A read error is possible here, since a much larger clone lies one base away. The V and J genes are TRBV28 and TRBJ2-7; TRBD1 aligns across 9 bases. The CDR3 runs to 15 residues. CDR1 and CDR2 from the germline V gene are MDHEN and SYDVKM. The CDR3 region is CATRVPGQGSYEQYF. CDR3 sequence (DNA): TGCGCCACCAGGGTGCCGGGACAGGGCTCCTACGAGCAGTACTTC.

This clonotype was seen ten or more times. The DNA for the CDR3 is TGTGCCAGCTCACCACAGACAGGCGGGGATGAAAAACTGTTTTTT. Amino acids: CASSPQTGGDEKLFF. The V gene is TRBV18, the J gene TRBJ1-4; the D gene is possibly TRBD1 (6 bases). Germline CDR1 is KGHSH and CDR2 is LQKENI. The CDR3 extends over 15 amino acids. Trimming stripped 1 base from V and 6 bases from J, with 12 bases between. The variable domain in full, completed from reference TRBV18 and TRBJ1-4, reads NAGVMQNPRHLVRRRGQEARLRCSPMKGHSHVYWYRQLPEEGLKFMVYLQKENIIDESGMPKERFSAEFPKEGPSILRIQQVVRGDSAAYFCASSPQTGGDEKLFFGSGTQLSVL.

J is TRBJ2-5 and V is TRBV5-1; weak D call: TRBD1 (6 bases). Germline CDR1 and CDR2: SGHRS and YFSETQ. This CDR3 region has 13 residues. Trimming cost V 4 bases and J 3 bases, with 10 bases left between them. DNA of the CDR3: TGCGCCAGCAGCCTTCCAGGGGAAGAGACCCAGTACTTC. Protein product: CASSLPGEETQYF. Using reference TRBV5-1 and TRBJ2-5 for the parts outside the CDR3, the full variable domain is KAGVTQTPRYLIKTRGQQVTLSCSPISGHRSVSWYQQTPGQGLQFLFEYFSETQRNKGNFPGRFSGRQFSNSRSEMNVSTLELGDSALYLCASSLPGEETQYFGPGTRLLVL.

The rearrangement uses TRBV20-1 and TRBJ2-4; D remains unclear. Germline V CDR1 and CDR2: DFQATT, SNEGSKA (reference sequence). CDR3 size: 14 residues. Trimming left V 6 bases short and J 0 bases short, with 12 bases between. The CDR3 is CSAEQYLAKNIQYF. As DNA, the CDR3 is TGCAGTGCCGAACAGTACCTAGCCAAAAACATTCAGTACTTC.

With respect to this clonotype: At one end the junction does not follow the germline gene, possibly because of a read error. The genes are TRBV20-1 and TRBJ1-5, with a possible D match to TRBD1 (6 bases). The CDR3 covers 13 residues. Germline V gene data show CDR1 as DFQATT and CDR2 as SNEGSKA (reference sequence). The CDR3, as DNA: TGCAGAGCTAGGGGAGGGGGAGGACAGCCCCAGCATTTT. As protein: CRARGGGGQPQHF.

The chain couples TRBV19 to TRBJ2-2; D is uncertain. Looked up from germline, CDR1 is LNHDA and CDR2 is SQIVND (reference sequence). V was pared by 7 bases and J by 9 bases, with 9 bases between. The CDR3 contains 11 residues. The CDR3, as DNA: TGTGCCAGTACGGAGTCCTGGGAGCTGTTTTTT. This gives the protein CASTESWELFF.

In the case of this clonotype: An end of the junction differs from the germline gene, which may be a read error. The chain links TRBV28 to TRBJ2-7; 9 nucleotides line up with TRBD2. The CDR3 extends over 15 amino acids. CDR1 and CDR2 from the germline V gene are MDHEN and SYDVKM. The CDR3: CAGSMGGRARYKQYF. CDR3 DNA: TGTGCCGGCAGCATGGGCGGGAGGGCCCGCTACAAGCAGTACTTC.

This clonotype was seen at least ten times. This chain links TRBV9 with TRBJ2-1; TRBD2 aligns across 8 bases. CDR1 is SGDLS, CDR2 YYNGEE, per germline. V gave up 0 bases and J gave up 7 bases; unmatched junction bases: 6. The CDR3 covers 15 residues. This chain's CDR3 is CASSVAVTSGNEQFF. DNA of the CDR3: TGTGCCAGCAGCGTAGCGGTAACTAGCGGAAATGAGCAGTTCTTC.

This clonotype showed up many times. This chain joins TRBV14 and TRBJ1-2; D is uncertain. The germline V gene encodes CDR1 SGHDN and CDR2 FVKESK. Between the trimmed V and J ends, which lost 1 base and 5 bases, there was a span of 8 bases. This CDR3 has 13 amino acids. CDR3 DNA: TGTGCCAGCAGCCAAGGCGAGTTGTATGGCTACACCTTC. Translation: CASSQGELYGYTF.

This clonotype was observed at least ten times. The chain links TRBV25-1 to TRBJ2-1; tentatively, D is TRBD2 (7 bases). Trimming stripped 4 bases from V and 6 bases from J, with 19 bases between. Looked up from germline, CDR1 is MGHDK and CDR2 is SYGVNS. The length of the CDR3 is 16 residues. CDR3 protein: CASSALGAGEANEQFF. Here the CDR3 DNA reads TGTGCCAGCAGTGCCCTGGGGGCGGGAGAGGCCAATGAGCAGTTCTTC.

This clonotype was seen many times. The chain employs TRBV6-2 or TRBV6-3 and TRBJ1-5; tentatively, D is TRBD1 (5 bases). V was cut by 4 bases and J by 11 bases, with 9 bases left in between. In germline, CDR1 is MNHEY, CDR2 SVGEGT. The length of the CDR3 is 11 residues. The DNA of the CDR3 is TGTGCCAGCAGTTCTCAGGGAACCCAGCATTTT. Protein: CASSSQGTQHF.

CDR3 sequence: CAWSVGGPYNEQFF. The DNA of the CDR3 is TGTGCCTGGAGTGTTGGGGGGCCTTACAATGAGCAGTTCTTC. This chain joins TRBV30 and TRBJ2-1, with D perhaps TRBD1 or TRBD2 (6 bases each). Germline assignment: CDR1 GTSNPN and CDR2 SVGIG (reference sequence). The length of the CDR3 is 14 residues. Trimming removed 0 bases from V and 4 bases from J, with 10 bases in between.

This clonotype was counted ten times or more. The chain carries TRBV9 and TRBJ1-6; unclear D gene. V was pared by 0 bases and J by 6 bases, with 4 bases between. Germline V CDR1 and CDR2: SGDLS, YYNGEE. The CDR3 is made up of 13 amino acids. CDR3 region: CASSVESNSPLHF. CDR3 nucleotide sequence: TGTGCCAGCAGCGTAGAAAGTAATTCACCCCTCCACTTT.

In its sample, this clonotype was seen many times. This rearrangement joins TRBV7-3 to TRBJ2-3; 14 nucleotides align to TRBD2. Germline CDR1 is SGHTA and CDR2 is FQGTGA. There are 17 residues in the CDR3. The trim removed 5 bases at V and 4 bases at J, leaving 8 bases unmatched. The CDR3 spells CASSPKTSGRAADTQYF. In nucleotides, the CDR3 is TGTGCCAGCAGCCCAAAGACTAGCGGGAGGGCTGCAGATACGCAGTATTTT.

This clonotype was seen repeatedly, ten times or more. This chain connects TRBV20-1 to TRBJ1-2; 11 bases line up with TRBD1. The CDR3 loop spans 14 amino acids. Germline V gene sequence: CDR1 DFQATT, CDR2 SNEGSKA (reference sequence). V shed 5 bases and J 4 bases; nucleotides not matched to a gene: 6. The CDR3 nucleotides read TGCAGTGCTCCCCGGACAGGGGGCAGCTATGGCTACACCTTC. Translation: CSAPRTGGSYGYTF.

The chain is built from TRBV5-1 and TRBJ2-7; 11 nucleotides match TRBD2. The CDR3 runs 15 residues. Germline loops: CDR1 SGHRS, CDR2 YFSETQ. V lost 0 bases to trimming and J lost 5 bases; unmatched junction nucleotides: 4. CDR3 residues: CASSLEGLAAHEQYF. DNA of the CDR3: TGCGCCAGCAGCTTGGAGGGACTAGCGGCCCACGAGCAGTACTTC.

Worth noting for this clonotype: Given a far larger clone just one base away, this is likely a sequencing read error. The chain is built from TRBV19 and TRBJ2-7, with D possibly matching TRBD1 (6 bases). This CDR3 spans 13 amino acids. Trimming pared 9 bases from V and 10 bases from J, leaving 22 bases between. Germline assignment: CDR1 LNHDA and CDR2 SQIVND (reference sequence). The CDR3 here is CASKLQGRESQYF. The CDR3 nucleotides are TGTGCCAGCAAGCTACAGGGCCGAGAGAGCCAGTACTTC.

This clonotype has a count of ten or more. The CDR3 bases are TGTGCCACCAGTGGAGGGGGACAGGGGGCGCCGGGATCCTACAATGAGCAGTTCTTC. This codes for CATSGGGQGAPGSYNEQFF. V and J are TRBV24-1 and TRBJ2-1; TRBD1 matches 12 bases. Germline lookup yields CDR1 KGHDR and CDR2 SFDVKD. The CDR3 is 19 amino acids. J lost 1 base, V lost 5 bases, and 11 bases had no gene match.